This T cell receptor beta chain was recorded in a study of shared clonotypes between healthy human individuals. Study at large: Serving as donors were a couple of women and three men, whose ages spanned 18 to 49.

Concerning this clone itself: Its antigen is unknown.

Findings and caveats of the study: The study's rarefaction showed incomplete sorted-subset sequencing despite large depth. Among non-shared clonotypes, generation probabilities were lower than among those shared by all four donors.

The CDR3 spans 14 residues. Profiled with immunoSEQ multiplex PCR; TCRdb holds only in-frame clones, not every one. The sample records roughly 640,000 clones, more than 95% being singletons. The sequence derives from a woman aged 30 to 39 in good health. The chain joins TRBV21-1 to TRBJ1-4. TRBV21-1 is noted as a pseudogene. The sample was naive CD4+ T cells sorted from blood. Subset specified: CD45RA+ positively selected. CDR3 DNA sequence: TGTGCCAGCAGTGGCGGGTCTTCTAATGAAAAACTGTTTTTT. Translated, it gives CASSGGSSNEKLFF.